This T cell receptor (beta chain) was found in a study of response to subunit inactivated influenza vaccine (dated by TCRdb to the late 2010s). General notes on the study: To follow how T cells responded to a trivalent subunit inactivated influenza vaccine, the researchers relied on deep quantitative profiling of the T cell receptor repertoire. Overall results and qualifications from the work: The authors proposed that each seasonal influenza vaccination may bring in only a limited number of new T cells.

Of note for this clonotype: Its antigen has not been determined. Base qualities were left out, and no much larger clone turns up one base away.

CDR1 and CDR2, looked up from the germline V gene (reference sequence), are LNHDA and SQIVND. V is reduced by 3 bases and J by 0 bases, leaving a spacing of 9 bases between them. The CDR3, from cysteine to phenylalanine, totals 14 residues. The DNA shown is the 42-base CDR3, in frame from base 1. The library was generated by RT-PCR. The sequencer was an Illumina HiSeq 2500. TCRdb handled the public reads itself, with Q25 trimming in fastp and clone calling in MiXCR, and kept productive beta chains. Records with the same CDR3 protein are collapsed into one entry carrying the most frequent genes and DNA. Present in this sample are 400,000 to 650,000 distinct CDR3 sequences, 6% to 9% of which were seen just once. The ten largest make up around 13% of the sample.

The starting material was PBMCs from blood, obtained around 25 months after vaccination. The chain joins TRBV19 to TRBJ2-7; the D gene is unclear. The TCR sequence derives from a man between 50 and 75 years old who received an inactivated influenza vaccine. Donor details come from another sample of the same person, matched by shared clones. The DNA is as follows: TGTGCCAGTAGTATCGGTTGGGACTCCTACGAGCAGTACTTC. This gives the protein CASSIGWDSYEQYF.